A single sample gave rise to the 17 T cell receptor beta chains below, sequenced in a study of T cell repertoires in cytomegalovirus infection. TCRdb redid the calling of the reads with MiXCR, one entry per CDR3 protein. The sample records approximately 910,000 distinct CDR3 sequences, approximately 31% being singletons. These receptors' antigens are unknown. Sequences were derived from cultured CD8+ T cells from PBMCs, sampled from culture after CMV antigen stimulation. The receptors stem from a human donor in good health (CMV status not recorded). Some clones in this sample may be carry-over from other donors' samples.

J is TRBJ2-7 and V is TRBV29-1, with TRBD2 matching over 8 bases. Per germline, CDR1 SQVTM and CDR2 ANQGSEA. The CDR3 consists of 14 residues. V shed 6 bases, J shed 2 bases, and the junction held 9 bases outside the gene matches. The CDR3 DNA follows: TGCAGCGTCTCGGGGGGGCTCCGCCCCTACGAGCAGTACGTC. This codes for CSVSGGLRPYEQYV.

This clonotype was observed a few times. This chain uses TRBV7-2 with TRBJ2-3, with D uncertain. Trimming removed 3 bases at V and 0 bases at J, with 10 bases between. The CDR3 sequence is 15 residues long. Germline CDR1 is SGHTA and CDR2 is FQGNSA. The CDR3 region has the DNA TGTGCCAGCAGCTTGTCCAGGTATAGCACAGATACGCAGTATTTT. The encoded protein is CASSLSRYSTDTQYF. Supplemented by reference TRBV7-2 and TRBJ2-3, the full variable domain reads GAGVSQSPSNKVTEKGKDVELRCDPISGHTALYWYRQSLGQGLEFLIYFQGNSAPDKSGLPSDRFSAERTGGSVSTLTIQRTQQEDSAVYLCASSLSRYSTDTQYFGPGTRLTVL.

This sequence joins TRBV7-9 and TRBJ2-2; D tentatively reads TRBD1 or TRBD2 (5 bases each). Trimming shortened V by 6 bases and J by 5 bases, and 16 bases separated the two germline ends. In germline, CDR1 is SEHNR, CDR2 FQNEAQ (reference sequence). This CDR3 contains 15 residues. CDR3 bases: TGTGCCAGCAGAACCACAGTGGGGGAAACCGGGGAGCTGTTTTTT. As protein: CASRTTVGETGELFF.

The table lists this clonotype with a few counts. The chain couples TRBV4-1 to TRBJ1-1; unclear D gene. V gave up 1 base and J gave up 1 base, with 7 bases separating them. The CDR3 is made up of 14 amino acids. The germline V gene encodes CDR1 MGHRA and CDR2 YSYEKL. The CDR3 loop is CASSQVSWNTEAFF. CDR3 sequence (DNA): TGCGCCAGCAGCCAAGTATCCTGGAACACTGAAGCTTTCTTT.

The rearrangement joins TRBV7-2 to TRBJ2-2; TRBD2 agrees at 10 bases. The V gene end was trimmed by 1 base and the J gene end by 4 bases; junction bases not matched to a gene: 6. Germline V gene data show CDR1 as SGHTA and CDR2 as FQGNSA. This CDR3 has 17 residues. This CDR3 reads CASSLVVAGGATGELFF. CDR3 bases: TGTGCCAGCAGCTTAGTTGTAGCGGGGGGCGCCACCGGGGAGCTGTTTTTT.

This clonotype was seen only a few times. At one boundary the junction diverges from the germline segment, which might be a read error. The CDR3, as DNA: TGTGCCAGCAGCTTTGGTGGGGTTGGGTTGAAGACTGAAGCTTTCTTT. It is translated as CASSFGGVGLKTEAFF. The V call is TRBV5-6, the J call TRBJ1-1; D uncertain. The CDR3 covers 16 residues. Germline CDR1 and CDR2: SGHDT and YYEEEE.

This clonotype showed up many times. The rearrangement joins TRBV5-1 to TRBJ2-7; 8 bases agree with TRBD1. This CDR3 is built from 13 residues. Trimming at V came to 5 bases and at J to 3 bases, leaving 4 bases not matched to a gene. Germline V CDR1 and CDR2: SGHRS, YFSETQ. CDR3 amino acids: CASRLGQVYEQYF. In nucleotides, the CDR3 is TGCGCCAGCAGGCTGGGACAGGTCTACGAGCAGTACTTC.

The CDR3 sequence is CASSHLSSGAYEQYF. The CDR3 DNA reads TGTGCCAGCAGCCATTTATCTAGCGGGGCCTACGAGCAGTACTTC. The chain has TRBV3-1 and TRBJ2-7, with 9 bases identical to TRBD2. The trim removed 3 bases at V and 2 bases at J, leaving 5 bases unmatched. CDR1 and CDR2 (germline): LGHDT, YNNKEL (reference sequence). The CDR3 runs to 15 residues.

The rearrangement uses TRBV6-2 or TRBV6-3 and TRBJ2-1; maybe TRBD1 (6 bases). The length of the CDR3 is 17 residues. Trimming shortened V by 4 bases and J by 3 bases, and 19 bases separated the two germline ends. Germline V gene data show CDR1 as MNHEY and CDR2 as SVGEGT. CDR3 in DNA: TGTGCCAGCAGTTTCACCTTTGGCAGGGGCGACTACAATGAGCAGTTCTTC. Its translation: CASSFTFGRGDYNEQFF.

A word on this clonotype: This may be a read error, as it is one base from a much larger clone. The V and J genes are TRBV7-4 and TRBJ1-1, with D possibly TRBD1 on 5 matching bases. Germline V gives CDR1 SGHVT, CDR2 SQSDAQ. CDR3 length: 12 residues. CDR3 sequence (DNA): TGTGCCAGCAACTTAGCCGGGGGTGAAGCTTTCTTT. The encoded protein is CASNLAGGEAFF. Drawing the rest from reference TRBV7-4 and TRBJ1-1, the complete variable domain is GAGVSQSPRYKVAKRGRDVALRCDSISGHVTLYWYRQTLGQGSEVLTYSQSDAQRDKSGRPSGRFSAERPERSVSTLKIQRTEQGDSAVYLCASNLAGGEAFFGQGTRLTVV.

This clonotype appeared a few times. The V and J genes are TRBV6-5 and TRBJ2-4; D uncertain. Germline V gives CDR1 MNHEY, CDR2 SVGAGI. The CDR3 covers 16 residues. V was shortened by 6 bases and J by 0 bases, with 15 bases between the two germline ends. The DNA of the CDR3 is TGTGCCAGCAGCCCGGGCATAACCTCAGCCAAAAACATTCAGTACTTC. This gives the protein CASSPGITSAKNIQYF.

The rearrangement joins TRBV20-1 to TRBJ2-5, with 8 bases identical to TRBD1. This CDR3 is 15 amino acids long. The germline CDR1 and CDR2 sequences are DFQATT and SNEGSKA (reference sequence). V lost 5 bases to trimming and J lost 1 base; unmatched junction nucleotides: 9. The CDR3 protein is CSAWDRRDLQETQYF. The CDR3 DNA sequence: TGCAGTGCTTGGGACAGGCGAGACCTCCAAGAGACCCAGTACTTC.

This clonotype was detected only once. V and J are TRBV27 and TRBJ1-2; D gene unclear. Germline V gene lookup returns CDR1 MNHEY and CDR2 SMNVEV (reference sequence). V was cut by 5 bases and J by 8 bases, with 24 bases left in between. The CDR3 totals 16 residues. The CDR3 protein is CASSDNKGRLFGGYTF. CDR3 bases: TGTGCCAGCAGTGATAACAAAGGGCGCCTTTTTGGGGGCTACACCTTC.

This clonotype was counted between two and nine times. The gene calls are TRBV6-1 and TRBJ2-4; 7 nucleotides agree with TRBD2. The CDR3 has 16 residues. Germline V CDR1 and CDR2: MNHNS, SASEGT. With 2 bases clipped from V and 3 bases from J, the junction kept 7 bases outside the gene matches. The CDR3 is CASSEPGGIDKNIQYF. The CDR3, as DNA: TGTGCCAGCAGTGAACCGGGGGGAATCGACAAAAACATTCAGTACTTC.

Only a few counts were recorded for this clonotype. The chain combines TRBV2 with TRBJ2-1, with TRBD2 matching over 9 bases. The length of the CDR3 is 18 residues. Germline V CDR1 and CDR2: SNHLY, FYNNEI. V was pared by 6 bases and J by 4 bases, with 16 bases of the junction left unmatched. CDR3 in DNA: TGTGCCAGCAGGGCGGGTGGCGGGGGGGCCCCAACTTACAATGAGCAGTTCTTC. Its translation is CASRAGGGGAPTYNEQFF. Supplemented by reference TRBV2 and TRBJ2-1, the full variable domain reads EPEVTQTPSHQVTQMGQEVILRCVPISNHLYFYWYRQILGQKVEFLVSFYNNEISEKSEIFDDQFSVERPDGSNFTLKIRSTKLEDSAMYFCASRAGGGGAPTYNEQFFGPGTRLTVL.

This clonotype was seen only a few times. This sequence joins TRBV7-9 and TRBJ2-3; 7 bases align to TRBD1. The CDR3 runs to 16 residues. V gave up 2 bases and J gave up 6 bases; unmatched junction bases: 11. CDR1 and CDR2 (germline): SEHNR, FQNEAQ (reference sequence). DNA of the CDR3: TGTGCCAGCAGCTTATCACAGGGGAGTGGAGCGGATACGCAGTATTTT. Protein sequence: CASSLSQGSGADTQYF.

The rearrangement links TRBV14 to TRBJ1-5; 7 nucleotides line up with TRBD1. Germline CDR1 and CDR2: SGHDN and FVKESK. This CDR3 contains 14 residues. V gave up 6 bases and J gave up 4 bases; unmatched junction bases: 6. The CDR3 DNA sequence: TGTGCCAGCAGTCGCGGACAGGCTAATCAGCCCCAGCATTTT. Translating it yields CASSRGQANQPQHF.